The clone carrying this T cell receptor beta chain has only a few counts. TCRdb keeps only in-frame clones here, not all; method: immunoSEQ multiplex PCR. The data contain 400,000 to 450,000 clones, roughly 89% of them singletons. The ends lost 4 bases at V and 1 base at J; junction bases unmatched: 6. The CDR3 spans 15 residues. The germline gives CDR1 SGHRS, CDR2 YFSETQ. The data originate from a study of blood T cell repertoires in COVID-19. Study-level background: The study drew acute and convalescent COVID-19 samples from the United States, Italy and Spain.

The chain links TRBV5-1 to TRBJ1-1; 8 bases are a match to TRBD1. The receptor's source is a woman aged 30 to 39 with active or convalescent COVID-19. The sequenced sample consisted of peripheral blood. The CDR3 DNA reads as TGCGCCAGCAGCCAAACCGGGACAGGGAACACTGAAGCTTTCTTT. Translating it yields CASSQTGTGNTEAFF.